Below, 6 T cell receptor beta chains from the same sample are listed, as sequenced in a study of graft-versus-host responses after intestinal transplantation (dated by TCRdb to the early 2020s). The sample's time point label is to be understood as: cells obtained before transplantation from donor or recipient. Their specific antigens are unknown. The library relied on the immunoSEQ multiplex PCR assay. TCRdb retrieved this table from immuneACCESS and kept in-frame rearrangements only. Not all clones are present; in checked studies, unresolved V genes account for under half, and no reason is known for the remainder. The sample table lists approximately 89,000 clones, about 93% of them with a count of one. The ten largest clones represent roughly 0.15% of the sample. The sequences come from unstimulated CD4+ T cells sorted from spleen or lymph node cells, collected before intestinal transplant. The receptors shown here come from a human donor who received an intestinal transplant.

The chain is built from TRBV28 and TRBJ1-4, with TRBD1 identical over 7 bases. From germline, CDR1 is MDHEN and CDR2 SYDVKM. The CDR3 extends over 12 amino acids. J gave up 8 bases and V 6 bases, and 3 bases lay outside the gene matches. The DNA of the CDR3 is TGTGCCAGCAGGAGGGGGCGGGAAAAACTGTTTTTT. This translates into CASRRGREKLFF.

The V and J genes are TRBV7-2 and TRBJ1-5; unclear D gene. The CDR3 covers 14 residues. Germline CDR1 and CDR2: SGHTA and FQGNSA. V dropped 5 bases and J dropped 0 bases, with 8 bases sitting between them. The CDR3 sequence is CASSLLHSNQPQHF. In DNA form, the CDR3 reads TGTGCCAGCAGCCTCTTACATAGCAATCAGCCCCAGCATTTT.

The chain links TRBV7-2 to TRBJ2-5, with 10 bases that match TRBD2. The germline gives CDR1 SGHTA, CDR2 FQGNSA. Losses at the gene ends were 1 base for V and 3 bases for J; bases not matched to a gene: 5. The CDR3 length is 16 residues. This CDR3 reads CASSLGGLAREETQYF. The CDR3 bases are TGTGCCAGCAGCTTAGGGGGACTAGCGCGGGAAGAGACCCAGTACTTC. The complete variable domain, with remaining parts taken from reference TRBV7-2 and TRBJ2-5, reads GAGVSQSPSNKVTEKGKDVELRCDPISGHTALYWYRQSLGQGLEFLIYFQGNSAPDKSGLPSDRFSAERTGGSVSTLTIQRTQQEDSAVYLCASSLGGLAREETQYFGPGTRLLVL.

This sequence joins TRBV29-1 and TRBJ1-1; 7 nucleotides match TRBD1. The V and J ends lost 6 bases and 5 bases, in that order; junction bases with no gene match: 12. This CDR3 is 14 amino acids long. The germline CDR1 and CDR2 sequences are SQVTM and ANQGSEA. The CDR3 sequence is CSVVPTGSGTEAFF. The CDR3 DNA sequence: TGCAGCGTCGTACCGACAGGGTCGGGGACTGAAGCTTTCTTT.

The chain employs TRBV19 and TRBJ2-5; TRBD1 is a possible D gene (5 bases). The germline CDR1 and CDR2 sequences are LNHDA and SQIVND (reference sequence). The CDR3 sequence is 14 residues long. V lost 1 base, J lost 5 bases, and 11 bases lay in between. Here the CDR3 reads CASSIAGFLETQYF. CDR3 bases: TGTGCCAGTAGTATAGCAGGGTTCTTGGAGACCCAGTACTTC. Full variable domain (remainder filled in from reference TRBV19 and TRBJ2-5): DGGITQSPKYLFRKEGQNVTLSCEQNLNHDAMYWYRQDPGQGLRLIYYSQIVNDFQKGDIAEGYSVSREKKESFPLTVTSAQKNPTAFYLCASSIAGFLETQYFGPGTRLLVL.

In nucleotides, the CDR3 is TGTGCCAGCAGCTTGGTACGGGGGAGCTATGGCTACACCTTC. It translates to CASSLVRGSYGYTF. This chain connects TRBV7-9 to TRBJ1-2, with D possibly matching TRBD1 (5 bases). Germline-derived CDR1 and CDR2 are SEHNR and FQNEAQ (reference sequence). CDR3 length: 14 residues. V lost 3 bases, J lost 4 bases, and 12 bases lay in between.